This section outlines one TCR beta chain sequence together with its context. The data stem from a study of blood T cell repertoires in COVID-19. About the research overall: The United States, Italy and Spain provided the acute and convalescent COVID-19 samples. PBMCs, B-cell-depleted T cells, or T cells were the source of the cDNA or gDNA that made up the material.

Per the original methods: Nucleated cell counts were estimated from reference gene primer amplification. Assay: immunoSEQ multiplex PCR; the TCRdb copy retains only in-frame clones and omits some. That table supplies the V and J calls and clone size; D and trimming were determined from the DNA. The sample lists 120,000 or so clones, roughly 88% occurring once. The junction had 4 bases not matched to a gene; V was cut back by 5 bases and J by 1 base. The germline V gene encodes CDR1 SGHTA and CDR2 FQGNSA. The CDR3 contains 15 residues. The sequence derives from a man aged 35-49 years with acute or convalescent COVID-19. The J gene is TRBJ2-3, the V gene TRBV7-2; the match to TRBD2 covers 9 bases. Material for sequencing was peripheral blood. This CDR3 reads CASSVRGGRTDTQYF. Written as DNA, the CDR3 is TGTGCCAGCAGCGTGCGGGGGGGCCGCACAGATACGCAGTATTTT.